This is a list of T cell receptor beta chains from one sample in a study of cytomegalovirus exposure and HLA in healthy donors. Clones were read by immunoSEQ multiplex PCR, and TCRdb kept only the in-frame ones, dropping some. The profile covers about 140,000 clones, with about four fifths appearing a single time and over 3% taken by the ten largest. The sequenced material came from PBMCs. The source is a female donor in good health and CMV-seronegative. The CDR3 runs from the conserved cysteine through the conserved F or W. The order of the fields is clone size, D gene, V gene, J gene, CDR3 protein, CDR3 DNA. The D gene is left open where the match is weak. Not all rows give a size; the values are once, few, many and, for expanded clones, a class.

size: .
D: .
V: TRBV4-1
J: TRBJ2-7
CDR3: CASSPILLARSYEQYF
DNA: TGCGCCAGCAGCCCGATTCTCCTAGCGCGCTCCTACGAGCAGTACTTC

size: .
D: .
V: TRBV28
J: TRBJ2-7
CDR3: CASSPHYEQYF
DNA: TGTGCCAGCAGTCCCCACTACGAGCAGTACTTC

size: .
D: .
V: TRBV5-4
J: TRBJ2-7
CDR3: CASSSRQDKGSEQYF
DNA: TGTGCCAGCAGCTCACGGCAGGATAAAGGGAGCGAGCAGTACTTC

size: .
D: TRBD1
V: TRBV9
J: TRBJ2-2
CDR3: CASSPRQGPGAGELFF
DNA: TGTGCCAGCAGCCCCCGACAGGGGCCCGGGGCCGGGGAGCTGTTTTTT

size: once
D: .
V: TRBV15
J: TRBJ2-4
CDR3: CATSRGGSKNIQYF
DNA: TGTGCCACCAGCAGAGGAGGGTCCAAAAACATTCAGTACTTC

size: .
D: .
V: TRBV2
J: TRBJ1-2
CDR3: CASSEATAGWSGYTF
DNA: TGTGCCAGCAGTGAAGCTACGGCGGGTTGGAGTGGCTACACCTTC

size: .
D: .
V: TRBV27
J: TRBJ1-5
CDR3: CASSLCNQPQHF
DNA: TGTGCCAGCAGCCTTTGTAATCAGCCCCAGCATTTT

size: .
D: .
V: TRBV19
J: TRBJ1-4
CDR3: CASSEGATNEKLFF
DNA: TGTGCCAGTAGTGAGGGGGCAACTAATGAAAAACTGTTTTTT

size: .
D: TRBD1
V: TRBV7-2
J: TRBJ1-3
CDR3: CASSLVTGETGNTIYF
DNA: TGTGCCAGCAGCTTAGTGACAGGGGAAACTGGAAACACCATATATTTT

size: .
D: .
V: TRBV7-2
J: TRBJ1-1
CDR3: CASSFRGEAFF
DNA: TGTGCCAGCAGCTTCCGGGGTGAAGCTTTCTTT

size: .
D: TRBD2
V: TRBV5-1
J: TRBJ2-1
CDR3: CASSLAWTSGGSSYNEQFF
DNA: TGCGCCAGCAGCTTGGCTTGGACTAGCGGGGGAAGCTCCTACAATGAGCAGTTCTTC

size: .
D: .
V: TRBV28
J: TRBJ1-5
CDR3: CASSPEDQPQHF
DNA: TGTGCCAGCAGTCCAGAGGATCAGCCCCAGCATTTT

size: .
D: TRBD1
V: TRBV4-1
J: TRBJ1-2
CDR3: CASSLGQGPADYGYTF
DNA: TGCGCCAGCAGCCTCGGACAGGGGCCCGCGGACTATGGCTACACCTTC

size: .
D: .
V: TRBV29-1
J: TRBJ1-1
CDR3: CSVEEYPEGNTEAFF
DNA: TGCAGCGTTGAGGAGTATCCCGAGGGTAACACTGAAGCTTTCTTT

size: .
D: TRBD2
V: TRBV30
J: TRBJ2-1
CDR3: CAWSVDERERHNEQFF
DNA: TGTGCCTGGAGTGTCGACGAGCGGGAGAGGCACAATGAGCAGTTCTTC

size: .
D: .
V: TRBV15
J: TRBJ2-5
CDR3: CATSRDGYSQETQYF
DNA: TGTGCCACCAGCAGAGATGGGTACAGCCAAGAGACCCAGTACTTC

size: once
D: .
V: TRBV10-2
J: TRBJ2-7
CDR3: CASSESLVSEQYF
DNA: TGCGCCAGCAGTGAGTCCCTAGTCTCCGAGCAGTACTTC

size: .
D: TRBD2
V: TRBV10-1
J: TRBJ2-1
CDR3: CASSDSAGAYNEQFF
DNA: TGCGCCAGCAGTGACTCAGCGGGAGCCTACAATGAGCAGTTCTTC

size: .
D: TRBD2
V: TRBV7-7
J: TRBJ2-2
CDR3: CASSLTVAGATGELFF
DNA: TGTGCTAGCAGCTTAACAGTAGCGGGAGCCACCGGGGAGCTGTTTTTT

size: .
D: TRBD1
V: TRBV19
J: TRBJ1-6
CDR3: CASGQGGSPLHF
DNA: TGTGCCAGTGGACAGGGAGGTTCACCCCTCCACTTT

size: .
D: .
V: TRBV19
J: TRBJ1-1
CDR3: CASSIEIRAGDAFF
DNA: TGTGCCAGTAGTATAGAAATTCGGGCAGGGGACGCTTTCTTT

size: .
D: TRBD2
V: TRBV27
J: TRBJ2-1
CDR3: CASSSGTSGSREQFF
DNA: TGTGCCAGCAGCTCAGGGACTAGCGGGAGCCGAGAGCAGTTCTTC

size: .
D: TRBD2
V: TRBV10-3
J: TRBJ2-1
CDR3: CAISGRGTSGGAGEQFF
DNA: TGTGCCATCAGTGGAAGAGGGACTAGCGGGGGGGCTGGTGAGCAGTTCTTC

size: .
D: .
V: TRBV7-9
J: TRBJ1-6
CDR3: CASSLDRNSPLHF
DNA: TGTGCCAGCAGCTTAGACAGGAATTCACCCCTCCACTTT

size: few
D: .
V: TRBV5-4
J: TRBJ2-2
CDR3: CASSLGLAGTGELFF
DNA: TGTGCCAGCAGCTTGGGTCTCGCGGGGACCGGGGAGCTGTTTTTT